Below are 3 T cell receptor beta chains sequenced from a single sample in a study of memory CD4+ T cells and cytomegalovirus serostatus. TCRdb's table, derived via immunoSEQ multiplex PCR, lists solely in-frame clones and lacks some. The data contain around 99,000 clones, 80% of them singletons. Single viable CD3+CD4+CD8-CD45RO+ cells were sorted as the memory CD4+ T cells. Input material: memory CD4+ T cells from blood. The origin of the receptors is an adult in good health and CMV-seropositive.

The chain couples TRBV28 to TRBJ1-3, with a weak D call TRBD1 (5 bases). This CDR3 contains 14 residues. V was trimmed by 7 bases and J by 3 bases, leaving 13 bases between them. Germline values: CDR1 MDHEN, CDR2 SYDVKM. The CDR3 DNA reads as TGTGCCAGCACCGATGGTACAGGTGGAAACACCATATATTTT. It translates to CASTDGTGGNTIYF.

The V call is TRBV2, the J call TRBJ2-5, with D perhaps TRBD2 (5 bases). Germline CDR1 SNHLY, CDR2 FYNNEI. This CDR3 has 15 amino acids. V gave up 6 bases and J gave up 1 base, with 15 bases separating them. CDR3 in DNA: TGTGCCAGCAGGAACCGAGCGGACCCCCAAGAGACCCAGTACTTC. Translation gives CASRNRADPQETQYF.

A few counts support this clone. The chain is built from TRBV19 and TRBJ2-1; 9 bases align to TRBD2. The CDR3 sequence is 15 residues long. CDR1 and CDR2 (germline): LNHDA, SQIVND (reference sequence). Trimming at V came to 5 bases and at J to 6 bases, leaving 8 bases not matched to a gene. CDR3 region: CASSVSLAGLNEQFF. In DNA form, the CDR3 reads TGTGCCAGTAGTGTTTCGCTAGCGGGACTCAATGAGCAGTTCTTC.